Each of the 11 T cell receptor beta chains below was sequenced from the same sample in a study of regulatory T cells in long-lasting Graves disease. Time point noted: newly diagnosed GD, antithyroid drugs for less than 3 months. Extracted RNA from PBMCs served as the source of the TCR library. According to the study, TCR beta libraries were built with iRepertoire HTBI primers and CDR3-region Arm-PCR. TCRdb re-called the multiplex PCR reads with MiXCR, one entry per CDR3 protein. The top ten clones hold about 14% of a sample with some 250,000 distinct CDR3 sequences, under 20% of them seen once. These same records also appear under a second study, on T cells in Graves' hyperthyroidism and ophthalmopathy.

Specimen: peripheral blood mononuclear cells (PBMCs), collected at new diagnosis, from a patient treated with antithyroid drugs. These receptors all come from a woman in her thirties with Graves disease.

This clonotype was found a few times. The chain recombines TRBV4-2 with TRBJ2-3; either TRBD1 or TRBD2 may fit D (6 bases each). V was trimmed by 0 bases and J by 5 bases, leaving 18 bases between them. This CDR3 is built from 17 residues. Germline-derived CDR1 and CDR2 are LGHNA and YNFKEQ. For the CDR3, the DNA is TGTGCCAGCAGCCAAGATGTGGTGGGGGGCCTGGGAGATACGCAGTATTTT. Encoded protein: CASSQDVVGGLGDTQYF.

This clonotype was detected many times. The chain has TRBV20-1 and TRBJ1-6, with unresolved D. V was pared by 6 bases and J by 10 bases, with 16 bases between. Looked up from germline, CDR1 is DFQATT and CDR2 is SNEGSKA (reference sequence). CDR3 size: 13 residues. CDR3 sequence: CSAKDTGRSPLHF. CDR3 DNA sequence: TGCAGTGCCAAAGACACTGGGCGGTCACCCCTCCACTTT.

V and J are TRBV7-9 and TRBJ2-5, with 7 bases identical to TRBD1. The CDR3 extends over 13 amino acids. CDR1 and CDR2 from the germline V gene are SEHNR and FQNEAQ (reference sequence). Trimming took 5 bases from V and 4 from J; bases not matched to a gene: 4. The CDR3 nucleotides are TGTGCCAGCAGCCGGACAGGCGGAGAGACCCAGTACTTC. It specifies CASSRTGGETQYF.

This chain joins TRBV7-9 and TRBJ1-6; D is possibly TRBD1 (5 bases). The length of the CDR3 is 16 residues. The germline V and J ends were trimmed by 1 base and 10 bases, with 17 bases remaining between them. Germline V gives CDR1 SEHNR, CDR2 FQNEAQ (reference sequence). The chain's CDR3 is CASSLEDSGVGSPLHF. CDR3 bases: TGTGCCAGCAGCTTAGAAGACAGTGGGGTTGGCTCACCCCTCCACTTT.

This clonotype was counted many times. The chain combines TRBV7-2 with TRBJ1-6, with unresolved D. Trimming shortened V by 1 base and J by 0 bases, and 10 bases separated the two germline ends. This CDR3 region has 17 residues. Germline assignment: CDR1 SGHTA and CDR2 FQGNSA. Here the CDR3 reads CASSLVPQSSYNSPLHF. CDR3 nucleotide sequence: TGTGCCAGCAGCTTAGTCCCCCAGAGCTCCTATAATTCACCCCTCCACTTT.

A remark on this clonotype: A far larger clone is just one base off, so this is likely a read error. This chain links TRBV13 with TRBJ2-1, with D unresolved. This CDR3 is 14 amino acids long. Looked up from germline, CDR1 is PRHDT and CDR2 is FYEKMQ (reference sequence). The CDR3 DNA sequence: TGTGCCAGCAGAGGGAACAGCCACTACAATGAGCAGTCCTTC. As protein: CASRGNSHYNEQSF. The full variable domain, completed using reference TRBV13 and TRBJ2-1, is AAGVIQSPRHLIKEKRETATLKCYPIPRHDTVYWYQQGPGQDPQFLISFYEKMQSDKGSIPDRFSAQQFSDYHSELNMSSLELGDSALYFCASRGNSHYNEQSFGPGTRLTVL.

A remark on this clonotype: A much larger clone sits a single nucleotide away, making a read error possible. This rearrangement joins TRBV19 to TRBJ2-1; the match to TRBD1 covers 8 bases. The CDR3 extends over 14 amino acids. Germline CDR1 and CDR2: LNHDA and SQIVND (reference sequence). The V and J ends lost 5 bases and 6 bases, in that order; junction bases with no gene match: 6. The CDR3 nucleotides read TGTGCCAGTAGTCCGGACAGGGTTGTCAATGAGCAGTTCTTC. Amino acids: CASSPDRVVNEQFF. The complete variable domain, with remaining parts taken from reference TRBV19 and TRBJ2-1, reads DGGITQSPKYLFRKEGQNVTLSCEQNLNHDAMYWYRQDPGQGLRLIYYSQIVNDFQKGDIAEGYSVSREKKESFPLTVTSAQKNPTAFYLCASSPDRVVNEQFFGPGTRLTVL.

The chain uses TRBV11-1 and TRBJ2-2, with D perhaps matching TRBD2 (6 bases). V gave up 5 bases and J gave up 6 bases, with 10 bases separating them. The germline gives CDR1 SGHAT, CDR2 FQDESV (reference sequence). CDR3 length: 13 amino acids. DNA of the CDR3: TGTGCCAGCAGCCGGACTACGGCCGGGGAGCTGTTTTTT. It codes for CASSRTTAGELFF.

This clonotype was detected ten times or more. V gene TRBV29-1 combines with J gene TRBJ1-5, with 7 bases matching TRBD1. Germline CDR1 reads SQVTM; CDR2 reads ANQGSEA. Unmatched junction bases numbered 5, after V lost 7 bases and J lost 5 bases. This CDR3 comprises 12 residues. The CDR3 sequence is CSARQGDQPQHF. The CDR3 nucleotides are TGCAGCGCTCGACAGGGCGATCAGCCCCAGCATTTT.

In its sample, this clonotype was seen once. The chain couples TRBV3-1 to TRBJ2-3; D is ambiguous. Germline CDR1 reads LGHDT; CDR2 reads YNNKEL (reference sequence). The CDR3 consists of 19 residues. Trimming removed 1 base at V and 0 bases at J, with 20 bases between. The CDR3: CASSQVSAYLGSSTDTQYF. The CDR3 DNA reads as TGTGCCAGCAGCCAAGTATCAGCTTACTTAGGTTCTAGCACAGATACGCAGTATTTT.

At least ten counts were recorded for this clonotype. V and J are TRBV12-3 or TRBV12-4 and TRBJ2-3; maybe TRBD2 (7 bases). The CDR3 contains 15 residues. Trimming left V 7 bases short and J 4 bases short, with 18 bases between. Here the CDR3 reads CASTLGGGRSDTQYF. Here the CDR3 DNA reads TGTGCCAGCACCCTGGGCGGGGGCCGATCAGATACGCAGTATTTT.